This T cell receptor beta chain was found in a study of shared clonotypes between healthy human individuals. The V gene's germline CDR1 is SQVTM and CDR2 ANQGSEA. The CDR3 length is 13 residues. Trimming pared 4 bases from V and 0 bases from J, leaving 9 bases between. Across several immunoSEQ plates, the genomic DNA of each subset was split evenly. Each sorted subset replicate got 200 ng genomic DNA, around 29,000 genomes. In the study's own analysis: Without quality scores, immunoSEQ junctional reads could not be filtered like full-length reads. The protocol was immunoSEQ multiplex PCR, while the TCRdb copy is restricted to in-frame clones and leaves out a portion. V and J calls and clone size are given by that table; D and trimming were obtained from the DNA. The sample contains under 1,900,000 clones, about 98.5% of which appear only once. Donation came from healthy HIV-negative adults that had no recent acute infections or vaccinations.

This chain links TRBV29-1 with TRBJ2-5; D not resolved. The receptor's source is a man younger than 40 in good health. Sequencing was carried out using naive CD4+ T cells sorted from blood. Subset meaning: CD45RA+ positively selected. For the CDR3, the DNA is TGCAGCGTTGGTCGCCTGTACCAAGAGACCCAGTACTTC. It translates to CSVGRLYQETQYF. Using reference TRBV29-1 and TRBJ2-5 for the parts outside the CDR3, the full variable domain is SAVISQKPSRDICQRGTSLTIQCQVDSQVTMMFWYRQQPGQSLTLIATANQGSEATYESGFVIDKFPISRPNLTFSTLTVSNMSPEDSSIYLCSVGRLYQETQYFGPGTRLLVL.